This T cell receptor beta chain was sequenced in a study of T cell changes during pregnancy in multiple sclerosis (dated by TCRdb to 2018 to 2020). About the investigation overall: In women with multiple sclerosis, the researchers looked at how the T cell repertoire shifted as pregnancy progressed.

With regard to this clone: The clone's antigen remains unknown. The input lacks base qualities; no much larger clone sits a single base away.

The protocol used for the library was the immunoSEQ multiplex PCR assay. In TCRdb, the immuneACCESS table is reduced to in-frame sequences with V and J assigned. These tables do not hold every clone; where another copy was compared, an unresolved V gene accounts for under half, and the others remain unexplained. The sample data list about 110,000 clones, and roughly 90% of these were observed just once. The top ten constitute about 1.6% of the sample. The CDR3 contains 17 residues, cysteine and phenylalanine counted. Only the CDR3 DNA stays, 51 bases, in frame from base 1. Relative to germline, V is 2 bases shorter and J is 2 bases shorter, with 17 bases between their ends. The germline V gene (reference sequence) supplies CDR1 SGHKS and CDR2 YYEKEE.

This sequence was found in a female donor with multiple sclerosis, enrolled in a pregnancy study. The sample here was peripheral blood, taken in the third trimester of pregnancy. The receptor chain draws on TRBV5-5 and TRBJ1-3, and possibly TRBD1, on 5 matching bases. For the CDR3, the sequence is CASSFRQGGVAGNTIYF. The DNA sequence reads TGTGCCAGCAGCTTCAGGCAGGGCGGCGTTGCTGGAAACACCATATATTTT.